Only a few counts were recorded for the clone carrying this T cell receptor beta chain. Its antigen is as yet unknown. The sample is drawn from a study of CD8 T cells in ankylosing spondylitis. Study findings and constraints: One TCR beta motif, made up of roughly eight highly homologous variants, appeared characteristic of ankylosing spondylitis blood. Reportedly, disease-linked clones are significantly enriched in ankylosing spondylitis patients' matched synovial fluid.

Trimming removed 4 bases from V and 1 base from J; junction bases left unmatched: 4. Germline-derived CDR1 and CDR2 are SGHRS and YFSETQ. The CDR3 is made up of 14 amino acids. Making use of molecular barcodes, quantitative 5'-RACE generated TCR beta libraries. Each CDR3 protein gets one entry after TCRdb re-called the 5' RACE reads with MiXCR. The repertoire includes 150,000 to 200,000 distinct CDR3 sequences, 25% to 35% of them detected once, and 4.5% to 6% sits in the top ten. Material: synovial fluid, either unsorted or a sorted T cell fraction (not recorded which). This receptor was taken from a male donor with ankylosing spondylitis. This chain uses TRBV5-1 with TRBJ1-1; 7 positions agree with TRBD1. The CDR3 DNA is TGCGCCAGCAGCACCCGACAGGGGAACACTGAAGCTTTCTTT. Translation: CASSTRQGNTEAFF.